The sequence of this T cell receptor beta chain was determined in a study of CD8+ T cells in alopecia areata. Study details: The percentage of affected scalp area served as the score of severity for treated patients.

The CDR3 runs 11 residues. V was pared by 0 bases and J by 12 bases, with 7 bases between. From germline, CDR1 is SGDLS and CDR2 YYNGEE. The authors extracted RNA and reverse transcribed it into cDNA as the sequencing template. Produced via immunoSEQ multiplex PCR; TCRdb's table is partial and in-frame only. The table lists 150,000 to 200,000 clones, roughly 60% of them singletons. The treatment denotes: oral pan-JAK inhibitor, 5-10 mg twice daily. Collection of lesional scalp punch biopsies and peripheral blood was performed in alopecia areata patients. The source is a human donor with alopecia areata. V usage is TRBV9 and J usage is TRBJ2-1, with D perhaps TRBD1 or TRBD2 (5 bases each). The sequencing here drew on CD4+ T cells sorted from blood, taken at week 24, from a patient treated with tofacitinib. The CDR3 is CASSVGGTQFF. The CDR3 coding sequence is TGTGCCAGCAGCGTAGGGGGGACGCAGTTCTTC.